The table lists the clone carrying this T cell receptor (beta chain) with many counts. The sample originates from a study of T cells in Graves' hyperthyroidism and ophthalmopathy. Researchers took RNA transcripts and amplified the TCR beta CDR3 regions from them. A set of HTBI primers served as the primers for a first-round RT-PCR of the TCR CDR3. TCRdb re-called the multiplex PCR reads through MiXCR, storing one row per CDR3 protein. The sample has under 700,000 distinct CDR3 sequences, about a sixth seen once. V lost 0 bases and J lost 5; bases outside the gene matches: 9. CDR1 GTSNPN and CDR2 SVGIG come from the germline V gene (reference sequence). The CDR3 contains 16 residues.

Specimen: blood. This chain links TRBV30 with TRBJ2-1; 8 nucleotides line up with TRBD2. The TCR comes from a woman between 18 and 30 years old with Graves' hyperthyroidism. CDR3: CAWSVLGGLVHNEQFF. The CDR3 coding sequence is TGTGCCTGGAGTGTTTTAGGGGGACTAGTCCACAATGAGCAGTTCTTC.